A single T cell receptor beta chain is shown here with its context. The target antigen is unknown. The J segment lost 8 bases and the V segment lost 5 bases, leaving 8 bases of the junction unmatched. This CDR3 spans 15 amino acids. The germline gives CDR1 MNHEY, CDR2 SMNVEV (reference sequence). The sample originates from a study of T cells in localized non-small cell lung cancer. Study-wide results and limits: Blood T cell density predicted longer survival; adjacent-lung clonality, shorter. In adjacent lung appeared a median about 58 of the top 100 tumor clones.

Clones were read by immunoSEQ multiplex PCR, and TCRdb kept only the in-frame ones, dropping some. The table has fewer than 90,000 clones, approximately 84% seen once; the top ten hold 2.5% to 3%. The chain combines TRBV27 with TRBJ2-1, with 11 nucleotides matching TRBD2. This TCR came from a man between 35 and 75 years old with stage I lung adenocarcinoma. This sample comprised peripheral blood, obtained before any cancer treatment. The CDR3 bases are TGTGCCAGCAGTATCTTAGCGGGAGGGCCGGATGAGCAGTTCTTC. This gives the protein CASSILAGGPDEQFF.